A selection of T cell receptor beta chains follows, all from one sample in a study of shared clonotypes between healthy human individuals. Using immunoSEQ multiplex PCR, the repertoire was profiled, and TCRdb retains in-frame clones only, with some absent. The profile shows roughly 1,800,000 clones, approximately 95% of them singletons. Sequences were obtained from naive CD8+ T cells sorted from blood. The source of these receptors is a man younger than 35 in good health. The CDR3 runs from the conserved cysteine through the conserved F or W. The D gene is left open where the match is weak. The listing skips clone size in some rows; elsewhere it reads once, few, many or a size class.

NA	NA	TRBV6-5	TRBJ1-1	CASSYGAAGTEAFF	TGTGCCAGCAGTTACGGGGCAGCGGGCACTGAAGCTTTCTTT
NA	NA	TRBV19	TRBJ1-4	CASSPGIATNEKLFF	TGTGCCAGTAGTCCCGGGATAGCAACTAATGAAAAACTGTTTTTT
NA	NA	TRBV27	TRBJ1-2	CASSFASMNYGYTF	TGTGCCAGCAGTTTCGCCAGCATGAACTATGGCTACACCTTC
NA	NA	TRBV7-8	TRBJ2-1	CASSLVGQPSPYNEQFF	TGTGCCAGCAGCTTAGTTGGGCAGCCTAGCCCCTACAATGAGCAGTTCTTC
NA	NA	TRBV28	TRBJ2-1	CASSGSYNEQFF	TGTGCCAGCAGTGGGTCCTACAATGAGCAGTTCTTC
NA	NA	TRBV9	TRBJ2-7	CASSALEGVGEQYF	TGTGCCAGCAGCGCGCTGGAGGGGGTGGGCGAGCAGTACTTC
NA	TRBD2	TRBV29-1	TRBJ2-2	CSAPIGGAAGELFF	TGCAGCGCCCCTATCGGGGGGGCCGCCGGGGAGCTGTTTTTT
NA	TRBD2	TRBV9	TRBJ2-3	CASSVDSGVVDTQYF	TGTGCCAGCAGCGTAGATAGCGGGGTTGTAGATACGCAGTATTTT
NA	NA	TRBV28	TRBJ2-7	CATLSGLSYEQYF	TGTGCCACTCTTAGCGGTCTCTCCTACGAGCAGTACTTC
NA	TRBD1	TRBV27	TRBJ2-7	CASSLRDRGGIHEQYF	TGTGCCAGCAGTTTGAGAGACAGGGGTGGTATCCACGAGCAGTACTTC
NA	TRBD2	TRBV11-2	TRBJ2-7	CASSRGGVYEQYF	TGTGCCAGCAGCCGGGGAGGGGTCTACGAGCAGTACTTC
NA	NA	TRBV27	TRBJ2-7	CASSPSYSGTYEQYF	TGTGCCAGCAGTCCCTCCTACTCCGGGACCTACGAGCAGTACTTC
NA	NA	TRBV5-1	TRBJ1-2	CASSPLTGLEGYTF	TGCGCCAGCAGCCCACTTACAGGGCTGGAAGGCTACACCTTC
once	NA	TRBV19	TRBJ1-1	CASSLTGLNTEAFF	TGTGCCAGTAGTCTCACAGGCCTGAACACTGAAGCTTTCTTT
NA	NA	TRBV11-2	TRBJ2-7	CASSPEAGSYEQYF	TGTGCCAGCAGCCCCGAAGCAGGATCCTACGAGCAGTACTTC
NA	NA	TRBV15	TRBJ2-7	CATRTGLAYEQYF	TGTGCCACCAGGACAGGCTTGGCCTACGAGCAGTACTTC
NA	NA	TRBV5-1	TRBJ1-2	CASSPGGESGYGYTF	TGCGCCAGCAGCCCCGGAGGAGAATCCGGCTATGGCTACACCTTC
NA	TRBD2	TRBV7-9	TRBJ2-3	CASSSVAGRDTQYF	TGTGCCAGCAGCTCGGTAGCGGGACGGGATACGCAGTATTTT
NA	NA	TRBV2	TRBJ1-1	CASSPPQGTEAFF	TGTGCCAGCAGCCCGCCACAGGGAACTGAAGCTTTCTTT
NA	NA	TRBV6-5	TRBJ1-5	CATASYSNQPQHF	TGTGCCACCGCGTCTTATAGCAATCAGCCCCAGCATTTT
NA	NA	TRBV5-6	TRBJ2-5	CASSPVLQETQYF	TGTGCCAGCAGCCCCGTTTTACAAGAGACCCAGTACTTC
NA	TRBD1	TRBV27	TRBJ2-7	CASSSGTGNYEQYF	TGTGCCAGCAGTTCCGGGACAGGGAACTACGAGCAGTACTTC
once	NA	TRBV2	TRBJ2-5	CASSSSLETQYF	TGTGCCAGCAGTTCATCTCTGGAGACCCAGTACTTC
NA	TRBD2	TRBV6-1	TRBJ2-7	CASRERGSSYEQYF	TGTGCCAGCAGGGAGCGGGGAAGCTCCTACGAGCAGTACTTC
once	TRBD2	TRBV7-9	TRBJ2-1	CASSLPSRTSGSNEQFF	TGTGCCAGCAGCTTACCGTCAAGGACTAGCGGGAGTAATGAGCAGTTCTTC